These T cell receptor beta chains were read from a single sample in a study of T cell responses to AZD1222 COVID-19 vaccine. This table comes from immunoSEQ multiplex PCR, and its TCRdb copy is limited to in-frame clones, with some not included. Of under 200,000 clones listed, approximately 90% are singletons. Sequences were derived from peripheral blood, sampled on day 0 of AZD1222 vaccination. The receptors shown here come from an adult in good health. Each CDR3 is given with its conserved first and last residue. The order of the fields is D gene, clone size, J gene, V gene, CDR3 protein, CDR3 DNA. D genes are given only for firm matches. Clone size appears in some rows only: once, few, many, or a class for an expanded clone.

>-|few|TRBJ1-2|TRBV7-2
CASSLREGNFGYTF
TGTGCCAGCAGCTTAAGGGAGGGGAACTTTGGCTACACCTTC
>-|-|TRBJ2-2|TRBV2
CASSENPGAATGELFF
TGTGCCAGCAGTGAGAATCCGGGAGCAGCCACCGGGGAGCTGTTTTTT
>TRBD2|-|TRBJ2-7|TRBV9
CASSAALAGRDEQYF
TGTGCCAGCAGCGCAGCGCTAGCGGGTAGGGACGAGCAGTACTTC
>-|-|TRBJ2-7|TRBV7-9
CASSPGRQKSSYEQYF
TGTGCCAGCAGCCCCGGGCGGCAGAAGAGCTCCTACGAGCAGTACTTC
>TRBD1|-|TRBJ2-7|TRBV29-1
CSVTDRAEQYF
TGCAGCGTTACAGACAGGGCCGAGCAGTACTTC
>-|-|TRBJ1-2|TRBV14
CASAIRRGGYTF
TGTGCCAGCGCGATACGCAGAGGGGGCTACACCTTC
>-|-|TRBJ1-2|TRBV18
CASSPSSPLYGYTF
TGTGCCAGCTCACCCTCGTCCCCGCTGTATGGCTACACCTTC
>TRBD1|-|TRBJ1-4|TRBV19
CASTTGQEREKLFF
TGTGCCAGTACCACGGGACAGGAGCGGGAAAAACTGTTTTTT
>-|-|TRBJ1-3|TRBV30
CAWTRESGSGNTIYF
TGTGCCTGGACTCGGGAGTCCGGCTCTGGAAACACCATATATTTT
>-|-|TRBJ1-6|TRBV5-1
CASKGTDDSPLHF
TGCGCCAGCAAAGGGACGGATGATTCACCCCTCCACTTT
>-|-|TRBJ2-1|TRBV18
CASSPGEHEQFF
TGTGCCAGCTCACCGGGCGAACATGAGCAGTTCTTC
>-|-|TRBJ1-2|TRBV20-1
CIPRSGGGYTF
TGCATCCCACGATCTGGGGGCGGCTACACCTTC
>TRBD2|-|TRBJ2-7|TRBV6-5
CASSLGTSGSYEQYF
TGTGCCAGCAGTCTGGGGACTAGCGGCTCCTACGAGCAGTACTTC
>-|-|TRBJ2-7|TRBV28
CASSLGGSPYEQYF
TGTGCCAGCAGTTTAGGGGGTTCTCCCTACGAGCAGTACTTC
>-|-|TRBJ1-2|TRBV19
CASRLNLNYGYTF
TGTGCCAGTAGATTAAACCTTAACTATGGCTACACCTTC
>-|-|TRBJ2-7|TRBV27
CASSSHERASSEQYF
TGTGCCAGCAGTTCTCATGAGAGGGCCAGTAGCGAGCAGTACTTC
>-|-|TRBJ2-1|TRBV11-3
CASSLDNEQFF
TGTGCCAGCAGCTTGGACAATGAGCAGTTCTTC
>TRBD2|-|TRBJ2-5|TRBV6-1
CASLEGGKETQYF
TGTGCCAGCTTGGAGGGAGGGAAAGAGACCCAGTACTTC
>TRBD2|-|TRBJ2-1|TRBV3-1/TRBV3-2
CASSQRLAGLQGYNEQFF
TGTGCCAGCAGCCAGCGACTAGCGGGACTCCAGGGCTACAATGAGCAGTTCTTC
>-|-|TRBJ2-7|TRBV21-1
CASSKALDGGITYEQYF
TGTGCCAGCAGCAAAGCGCTCGACGGCGGGATTACCTACGAGCAGTACTTC
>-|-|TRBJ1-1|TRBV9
CASSLTWGESTEAFF
TGTGCCAGCAGCCTAACGTGGGGGGAGAGCACTGAAGCTTTCTTT
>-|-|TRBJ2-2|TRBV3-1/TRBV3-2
CASSQDLGYTGELFF
TGTGCCAGCAGCCAAGATTTGGGGTACACCGGGGAGCTGTTTTTT
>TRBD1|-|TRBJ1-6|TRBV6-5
CASTQGGTGPSPLHF
TGTGCCAGCACCCAGGGGGGGACAGGGCCTTCACCCCTCCACTTT
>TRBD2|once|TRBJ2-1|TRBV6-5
CASSPSGSSYNEQFF
TGTGCCAGCAGCCCAAGCGGGAGCTCCTACAATGAGCAGTTCTTC
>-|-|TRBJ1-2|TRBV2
CASSVGRGNGYTF
TGTGCCAGCAGTGTAGGCAGGGGAAATGGCTACACCTTC
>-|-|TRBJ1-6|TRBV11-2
CASSSWTRNNSPLHF
TGTGCCAGCAGCTCCTGGACACGGAATAATTCACCCCTCCACTTT
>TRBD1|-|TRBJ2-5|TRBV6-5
CASRRGQGEETQYF
TGTGCCAGCAGGCGCGGACAGGGGGAAGAGACCCAGTACTTC
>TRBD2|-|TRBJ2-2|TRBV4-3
CASSHRPLAGENTGELFF
TGCGCCAGCAGCCACAGACCTCTAGCGGGGGAGAACACCGGGGAGCTGTTTTTT
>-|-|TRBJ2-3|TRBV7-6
CASSRDPGPMDTQYF
TGTGCCAGCAGTAGGGACCCGGGGCCCATGGATACGCAGTATTTT
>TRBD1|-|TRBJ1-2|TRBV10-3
CAISESTRPPGQGGYTF
TGTGCCATCAGTGAGTCGACGAGACCGCCGGGACAGGGTGGCTACACCTTC
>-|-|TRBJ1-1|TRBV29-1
CSALRGGKNTEAFF
TGCAGCGCACTAAGAGGGGGGAAGAACACTGAAGCTTTCTTT
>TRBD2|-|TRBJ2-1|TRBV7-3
CASSFNLAEVGNEQFF
TGTGCCAGCAGTTTCAATCTAGCGGAGGTAGGGAATGAGCAGTTCTTC
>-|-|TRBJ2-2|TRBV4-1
CASSQDRTVTGELFF
TGCGCCAGCAGCCAAGATAGGACGGTCACCGGGGAGCTGTTTTTT
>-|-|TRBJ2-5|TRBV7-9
CASRSRGSRELQETQYF
TGTGCCAGCAGGTCGCGTGGGAGCAGGGAGCTCCAAGAGACCCAGTACTTC
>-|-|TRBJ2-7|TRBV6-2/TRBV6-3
CASSKWGPYEQYF
TGTGCCAGCAGTAAGTGGGGCCCCTACGAGCAGTACTTC
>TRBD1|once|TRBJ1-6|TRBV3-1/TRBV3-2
CASSPRQGGDSPLHF
TGTGCCAGCAGCCCCCGACAGGGTGGGGATTCACCCCTCCACTTT
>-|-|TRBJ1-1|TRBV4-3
CASSQEAGFTEAFF
TGCGCCAGCAGCCAAGAGGCCGGTTTCACTGAAGCTTTCTTT
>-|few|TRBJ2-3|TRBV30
CAWRSGPYGDTQYF
TGTGCCTGGAGGAGCGGGCCTTACGGCGATACGCAGTATTTT
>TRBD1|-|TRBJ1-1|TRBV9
CASSARDRGNTEAFF
TGTGCCAGCAGCGCCAGGGACAGGGGGAACACTGAAGCTTTCTTT
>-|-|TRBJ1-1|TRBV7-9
CASSLSQGHTEAFF
TGTGCCAGCAGCTTGAGTCAAGGCCACACTGAAGCTTTCTTT
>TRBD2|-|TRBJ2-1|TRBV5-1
CASSPIAGVNNEQFF
TGCGCCAGCAGCCCTATAGCGGGAGTGAACAATGAGCAGTTCTTC
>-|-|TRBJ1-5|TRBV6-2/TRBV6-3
CASSSTQTGQPQHF
TGTGCCAGCAGTTCCACGCAGACCGGGCAGCCCCAGCATTTT
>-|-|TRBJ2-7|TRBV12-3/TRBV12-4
CASSFLGNEQYF
TGTGCCAGCAGTTTTTTGGGAAACGAGCAGTACTTC
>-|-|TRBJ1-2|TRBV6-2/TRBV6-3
CASSYGSGGRLELYGYTF
TGTGCCAGCAGTTACGGGTCAGGAGGCCGTCTGGAGCTCTATGGCTACACCTTC
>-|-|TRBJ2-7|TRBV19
CASIPPPPPYEQYF
TGTGCCAGTATCCCCCCCCCACCCCCCTACGAGCAGTACTTC
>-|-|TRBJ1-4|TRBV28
CASTRGGNEKLFF
TGTGCCAGCACCAGGGGAGGTAATGAAAAACTGTTTTTT
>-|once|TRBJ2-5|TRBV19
CASSTTDKETQYF
TGTGCCAGTAGTACGACAGACAAAGAGACCCAGTACTTC
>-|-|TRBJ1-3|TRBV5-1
CASSLGTGEGNTIYF
TGCGCCAGCAGCTTGGGAACGGGCGAAGGAAACACCATATATTTT
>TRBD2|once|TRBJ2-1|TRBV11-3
CASIPGLAAPYNEQFF
TGTGCCAGCATCCCTGGACTAGCGGCACCCTACAATGAGCAGTTCTTC